One TCR beta chain is described in this entry. Profiling relied on immunoSEQ multiplex PCR, and the TCRdb table lists in-frame clones only, not all of them. Seen here are roughly 160,000 clones, about 80% observed once, and the top ten hold 4.6%. The data were taken from a study of cytotoxic CD8 clonotypes in ibrutinib-treated CLL. The overall study: Partial response was seen in about 24 patients and complete response in 2; after median approximately 68 months, about 14 stayed remitted, 12 progressed.

The CDR3 has 15 residues. Deletions cut 6 bases from V and 2 bases from J, with 17 bases between. Germline assignment: CDR1 LNHDA and CDR2 SQIVND (reference sequence). Approximately 2.2 micrograms of genomic DNA came from cryopreserved PBMCs for TCR beta libraries. This sequence was found in a human donor with chronic lymphocytic leukemia. This chain uses TRBV19 with TRBJ2-7; possibly TRBD1 for D (5 bases). Sequencing was performed on PBMCs, taken after 24 months of ibrutinib treatment. The CDR3 DNA reads TGTGCCAGTAGCTTTCGGGCCCAGGGCACCTACGAGCAGTACTTC. Translated, it gives CASSFRAQGTYEQYF. Looking up the rest from reference TRBV19 and TRBJ2-7 gives the full variable domain: DGGITQSPKYLFRKEGQNVTLSCEQNLNHDAMYWYRQDPGQGLRLIYYSQIVNDFQKGDIAEGYSVSREKKESFPLTVTSAQKNPTAFYLCASSFRAQGTYEQYFGPGTRLTVT.